Listed below are T cell receptor beta chains from one sample, sequenced in a study of T cells in Graves' hyperthyroidism and ophthalmopathy. In TCRdb, the multiplex PCR reads were re-called with MiXCR into one record per CDR3 protein. The profile shows some 550,000 distinct CDR3 sequences, more than 15% of them singletons. Sample: blood. These receptors were collected from a woman between 40 and 50 years old with Graves' ophthalmopathy. CDR3s include the opening cysteine and the closing phenylalanine or tryptophan. Fields, in order: J gene, V gene, CDR3 length, D gene, CDR3 protein. A D gene is named only where the DNA matches it firmly.

J: TRBJ2-1
V: TRBV11-2
length: 11
D: -
CDR3: CASSLGGEQFF

J: TRBJ2-7
V: TRBV30
length: 12
D: -
CDR3: CAWSVAPYEQYF

J: TRBJ1-1
V: TRBV7-9
length: 15
D: -
CDR3: CASSQLGTQAFEAFF

J: TRBJ2-5
V: TRBV10-3
length: 13
D: TRBD1
CDR3: CAISDTPGGRWYF

J: TRBJ2-1
V: TRBV30
length: 14
D: TRBD2
CDR3: CAWSQLAAYNEQFF

J: TRBJ2-7
V: TRBV28
length: 16
D: TRBD2
CDR3: CASSLYGGAGAYEQYF

J: TRBJ1-2
V: TRBV11-2
length: 14
D: -
CDR3: CASSPLKTNYGYTF

J: TRBJ2-5
V: TRBV6-1
length: 13
D: -
CDR3: CASSQVAGETQYF

J: TRBJ2-5
V: TRBV11-2
length: 16
D: TRBD1
CDR3: CASSLKGQVLQETQYF

J: TRBJ1-2
V: TRBV20-1
length: 13
D: -
CDR3: CSANTPGVYGYTF

J: TRBJ2-7
V: TRBV7-2
length: 16
D: -
CDR3: CASSLEATSSSYEQYF

J: TRBJ2-3
V: TRBV20-1
length: 11
D: -
CDR3: CSAREYNTQYF

J: TRBJ2-3
V: TRBV20-1
length: 12
D: -
CDR3: CSGGADADTQYF

J: TRBJ1-5
V: TRBV20-1
length: 16
D: -
CDR3: CSARDLTDGSNQPQHF

J: TRBJ1-1
V: TRBV3-1
length: 16
D: -
CDR3: CASSHSRGRMNTEAFF

J: TRBJ1-5
V: TRBV19
length: 15
D: -
CDR3: CASNTGSHSNQPQHF

J: TRBJ2-7
V: TRBV6-1
length: 15
D: -
CDR3: CASSRGQGLSYEQYF

J: TRBJ2-1
V: TRBV5-1
length: 16
D: TRBD2
CDR3: CASSSLGLAEINEQFF

J: TRBJ1-2
V: TRBV6-1
length: 16
D: -
CDR3: CASSEARRGRVGGYTF

J: TRBJ1-4
V: TRBV20-1
length: 17
D: TRBD1
CDR3: CSASDTRTGGEYEKLFF

J: TRBJ1-1
V: TRBV20-1
length: 14
D: -
CDR3: CSATSEGVGTEAFF

J: TRBJ1-1
V: TRBV20-1
length: 14
D: -
CDR3: CSARDRGGSTEAFF

J: TRBJ1-4
V: TRBV19
length: 15
D: -
CDR3: CASSVPGLANEKLFF

J: TRBJ2-1
V: TRBV11-2
length: 15
D: -
CDR3: CASSLSASSYNEQFF

J: TRBJ1-1
V: TRBV30
length: 11
D: -
CDR3: CASKGDTEAFF

J: TRBJ2-7
V: TRBV10-3
length: 17
D: -
CDR3: CAISESGASSRLYEQYF

J: TRBJ1-1
V: TRBV7-9
length: 14
D: TRBD1
CDR3: CASSFDASTGAAFF

J: TRBJ2-3
V: TRBV12-3/TRBV12-4
length: 15
D: TRBD1
CDR3: CASSFLQGITDTQYF

J: TRBJ1-4
V: TRBV5-1
length: 15
D: TRBD1
CDR3: CASSLPDRDYEKLFF

J: TRBJ2-3
V: TRBV6-2/TRBV6-3
length: 15
D: -
CDR3: CASSTRGRSPDTQYF

J: TRBJ2-7
V: TRBV6-1
length: 14
D: TRBD2
CDR3: CASSVGLDLYEQYF

J: TRBJ2-1
V: TRBV2
length: 14
D: TRBD1
CDR3: CASTGTGIYNEQFF

J: TRBJ1-4
V: TRBV11-2
length: 16
D: -
CDR3: CASSLIGGGDGEKLFF

J: TRBJ1-3
V: TRBV20-1
length: 14
D: -
CDR3: CSAPGRPFGNTIYF

J: TRBJ1-1
V: TRBV28
length: 15
D: -
CDR3: CASSLSPGSNTEAFF

J: TRBJ1-2
V: TRBV29-1
length: 13
D: TRBD1
CDR3: CSVVLGTGYGYTF

J: TRBJ2-3
V: TRBV7-2
length: 17
D: TRBD2
CDR3: CASSTGRTSGGWDTQYF

J: TRBJ2-2
V: TRBV9
length: 14
D: -
CDR3: CASSVDSLTGELFF

J: TRBJ2-7
V: TRBV2
length: 15
D: TRBD2
CDR3: CASRGTSGESYEQYF

J: TRBJ1-6
V: TRBV6-2/TRBV6-3
length: 16
D: TRBD1
CDR3: CASSYRQGGYNSPLHF

J: TRBJ2-5
V: TRBV7-3
length: 13
D: -
CDR3: CASSFLKGETQYF

J: TRBJ1-4
V: TRBV12-3/TRBV12-4
length: 17
D: TRBD1
CDR3: CASSGTAKTATNEKLFF

J: TRBJ1-4
V: TRBV2
length: 15
D: TRBD1
CDR3: CASRDGTGSNEKLFF

J: TRBJ2-7
V: TRBV20-1
length: 14
D: -
CDR3: CSASFRPQAGEQYF

J: TRBJ2-3
V: TRBV5-1
length: 14
D: -
CDR3: CASSPGTYADTQYF

J: TRBJ1-4
V: TRBV12-3/TRBV12-4
length: 13
D: -
CDR3: CASSTRTPEKLFF

J: TRBJ2-7
V: TRBV20-1
length: 12
D: TRBD1
CDR3: CSAPDRVYEQYF

J: TRBJ1-2
V: TRBV3-1
length: 14
D: TRBD1
CDR3: CASSQQDRDYGYTF

J: TRBJ2-3
V: TRBV20-1
length: 14
D: TRBD2
CDR3: CSAQTSGVTDTQYF

J: TRBJ2-7
V: TRBV5-1
length: 15
D: TRBD2
CDR3: CASSSLAGVEYEQYF